The T cell receptor beta chain under discussion was sequenced for a study of CD8 T cells in Susac syndrome. General study findings and limits: It was acknowledged by the study that relatively few individuals were included in its TCR sequencing and HLA analysis.

TCR beta from blood CD8+ and CD4+ T cells was sequenced. Details on this clonotype: Its antigen is undetermined.

The trim removed 1 base at V and 4 bases at J, leaving 8 bases unmatched. The CDR3 totals 15 residues. Germline CDR1 DFQATT, CDR2 SNEGSKA (reference sequence). RNA totalling about 0.5 to 1 ug underwent reverse transcription with random hexamers. A multiplex approach, immunoSEQ multiplex PCR, amplified TCR beta CDR3 across 54 Vbeta and 13 Jbeta. A single record per CDR3 protein comes from TCRdb applying MiXCR to the immunoSEQ multiplex PCR reads. In the table there are about 300,000 distinct CDR3 sequences, approximately 85% of which are singletons. Sequencing input: CD8+ T cells from PBMCs. This rearrangement joins TRBV20-1 to TRBJ2-7; TRBD2 agrees at 9 bases. This TCR came from a human donor with multiple sclerosis. Written as DNA, the CDR3 is TGCAGTGCTAGAGCTGGCGGGAGGGCCGGGTACGAGCAGTACTTC. Its translation: CSARAGGRAGYEQYF.